The entry that follows covers one TCR beta chain sequence. Its antigen remains unknown. Libraries were prepared by immunoSEQ multiplex PCR; TCRdb keeps only in-frame clonotypes and omits some of them. The data hold some 60,000 clones, with 90% observed a single time. Time point of the sample: week 5, during vaccination. Topical imiquimod accompanied each vaccine dose, which consisted of 300 ug of mutant IDH1 20-mer peptide. The record originates from a study of a mutant IDH1 vaccine in newly diagnosed glioma. The starting material was PBMCs, obtained from a glioma patient whose treatment included an IDH1 peptide vaccine. The receptor was isolated from a woman aged 40 to 55 with glioma.

The CDR3, as DNA: TGTGCCAGTAGCTGGACAGGGAGCGTTAATCAGCCCCAGCATTTT. Its translation: CASSWTGSVNQPQHF. The chain joins TRBV19 to TRBJ1-5; 8 nucleotides line up with TRBD1. V dropped 6 bases and J dropped 4; count of bases not matched to a gene: 8. CDR1 LNHDA and CDR2 SQIVND come from the germline V gene (reference sequence). This CDR3 contains 15 residues.